One and the same sample provided the 22 T cell receptor beta chains below, sequenced in a study of cytomegalovirus exposure and HLA in healthy donors. The PCR was carried out with 60 Vbeta primers and 13 Jbeta primers. The repertoire was sequenced with immunoSEQ multiplex PCR; TCRdb's copy has only in-frame clones and lacks some. The sample lists 200,000 to 250,000 clones, 70% to 90% seen once, with about 1.2% in the top ten. Specimen: PBMCs. Source of these receptors: a human donor in good health.

V usage is TRBV19 and J usage is TRBJ1-5; no firm D call. Germline lookup yields CDR1 LNHDA and CDR2 SQIVND (reference sequence). The CDR3 extends over 16 amino acids. With 5 bases removed from V and 0 bases from J, the gap between germline ends came to 14 bases. The CDR3 region is CASSSRQAHSNQPQHF. CDR3 bases: TGTGCCAGTAGTTCACGACAAGCTCATAGCAATCAGCCCCAGCATTTT.

V usage is TRBV7-2 and J usage is TRBJ1-5, with 9 bases lining up with TRBD1. V was clipped by 5 bases and J by 3 bases; unmatched bases: 11. Germline loops: CDR1 SGHTA, CDR2 FQGNSA. This CDR3 spans 17 amino acids. The CDR3 sequence: CASSPGGGQGINQPQHF. The CDR3 bases are TGTGCCAGCAGCCCAGGGGGGGGACAGGGAATCAATCAGCCCCAGCATTTT.

This clone has a handful of counts. The V gene is TRBV6-6, the J gene TRBJ2-4; TRBD2 aligns across 9 bases. The CDR3 has 14 residues. In germline, CDR1 is MNHNY, CDR2 SVGAGI (reference sequence). The J segment lost 6 bases and the V segment lost 4 bases, leaving 4 bases of the junction unmatched. The CDR3 protein is CASSSSGRINIQYF. In nucleotides, the CDR3 is TGTGCCAGCAGTTCGAGCGGGAGGATAAACATTCAGTACTTC.

The J gene is TRBJ2-3, the V gene TRBV11-2; TRBD2 aligns across 13 bases. CDR3 size: 15 residues. Germline loops: CDR1 SGHAT, CDR2 FQNNGV. Trimming cost V 1 base and J 9 bases; bases outside gene matches: 4. The CDR3 coding sequence is TGTGCCAGCAGCTTAGTAACTAGCGGGAGGGTCACGCAGTATTTT. This codes for CASSLVTSGRVTQYF.

The V and J genes are TRBV5-1 and TRBJ1-1; tentatively, D is TRBD1 (6 bases). With 1 base removed from V and 0 bases from J, the gap between germline ends came to 13 bases. Germline values: CDR1 SGHRS, CDR2 YFSETQ. The CDR3 has 16 amino acids. The CDR3 bases are TGCGCCAGCAGCTTGTGGGCTGGGGGCCTGAACACTGAAGCTTTCTTT. Residues: CASSLWAGGLNTEAFF.

The chain joins TRBV10-3 to TRBJ2-1; 10 positions agree with TRBD2. Trimming removed 4 bases from V and 9 bases from J; junction bases left unmatched: 12. The CDR3 extends over 16 amino acids. CDR1 and CDR2 (germline): ENHRY, SYGVKD. CDR3 loop: CAISGSASGSNGEQFF. The CDR3 coding sequence is TGTGCCATCAGTGGCTCGGCTAGCGGGAGTAACGGTGAGCAGTTCTTC.

The chain has TRBV7-8 and TRBJ2-3; 7 bases align to TRBD2. J gave up 4 bases and V 4 bases, and 11 bases lay outside the gene matches. This CDR3 region has 16 residues. Germline V gene sequence: CDR1 SGHVS, CDR2 FQNEAQ. CDR3 sequence reads: CASSSLTSMVPDTQYF. The CDR3 DNA sequence: TGTGCCAGCAGCTCCCTGACTAGCATGGTCCCAGATACGCAGTATTTT. Combining the CDR3 with reference TRBV7-8 and TRBJ2-3 gives the whole variable domain GAGVSQSPRYKVAKRGQDVALRCDPISGHVSLFWYQQALGQGPEFLTYFQNEAQLDKSGLPSDRFFAERPEGSVSTLKIQRTQQEDSAVYLCASSSLTSMVPDTQYFGPGTRLTVL.

The chain has TRBV5-4 and TRBJ2-1; 7 bases fit TRBD2. Germline-derived CDR1 and CDR2 are SGHNT and YYREEE (reference sequence). There are 18 residues in the CDR3. V was clipped by 4 bases and J by 0 bases; unmatched bases: 13. This CDR3 is CASSQASSGHSSYNEQFF. CDR3 DNA sequence: TGTGCCAGCAGCCAAGCCTCTAGCGGTCACAGCTCCTACAATGAGCAGTTCTTC.

This chain links TRBV19 with TRBJ2-3; 10 bases map to TRBD2. CDR3 size: 14 residues. The germline CDR1 and CDR2 sequences are LNHDA and SQIVND (reference sequence). The ends lost 7 bases at V and 3 bases at J; junction bases unmatched: 4. CDR3 nucleotide sequence: TGTGCCAGTACTGAGACTAGCGGGACAGATACGCAGTATTTT. This codes for CASTETSGTDTQYF.

V gene TRBV6-6 combines with J gene TRBJ1-3, with 7 bases that match TRBD1. Per germline, CDR1 MNHNY and CDR2 SVGAGI (reference sequence). Trimming at V came to 0 bases and at J to 0 bases, leaving 2 bases not matched to a gene. CDR3 size: 16 residues. Here the CDR3 reads CASSYSTGSSGNTIYF. The CDR3, as DNA: TGTGCCAGCAGTTACTCGACAGGGAGCTCTGGAAACACCATATATTTT.

With respect to this clone: The conserved phenylalanine or tryptophan is not found at the CDR3 terminus, so this likely reflects a read error. This chain connects TRBV29-1 to TRBJ2-7; 10 bases align to TRBD1. The CDR3 covers 14 residues. J was trimmed by 1 base and V by 6 bases; bases with no gene match: 6. Germline assignment: CDR1 SQVTM and CDR2 ANQGSEA. The chain's CDR3 is CSVGGTGASYEQYS. The CDR3 nucleotides read TGCAGCGTCGGTGGGACAGGGGCTTCCTACGAGCAGTACTCC.

CDR3 loop: CAWSVQYTPTSGNTIYF. The CDR3 DNA is TGTGCCTGGAGTGTACAGTACACACCGACCTCTGGAAACACCATATATTTT. J is TRBJ1-3 and V is TRBV30; D not resolved. Trimming removed 0 bases from V and 0 bases from J, with 15 bases in between. Germline CDR1 and CDR2: GTSNPN and SVGIG (reference sequence). This CDR3 comprises 17 residues.

The J gene is TRBJ1-3, the V gene TRBV4-2; 7 bases are shared with TRBD1. Germline V gene data show CDR1 as LGHNA and CDR2 as YNFKEQ. The CDR3 is 19 amino acids. V was pared by 3 bases and J by 0 bases, with 14 bases of the junction left unmatched. The CDR3 protein is CASSHGRQGSFSSGNTIYF. DNA for the CDR3: TGTGCCAGCAGCCACGGAAGACAGGGTTCCTTCTCCTCTGGAAACACCATATATTTT.

The chain has TRBV29-1 and TRBJ2-5; D not resolved. CDR3 length: 14 amino acids. V was clipped by 4 bases and J by 0 bases, with 12 bases between them. Germline CDR1 SQVTM, CDR2 ANQGSEA. CDR3 sequence reads: CSVVAMSNQETQYF. CDR3 bases: TGCAGCGTTGTCGCTATGTCAAACCAAGAGACCCAGTACTTC.

The rearrangement links TRBV6-5 to TRBJ2-3, with a tentative D call TRBD2 (5 bases). CDR1 and CDR2 (germline): MNHEY, SVGAGI. The CDR3 sequence is 12 residues long. V was pared by 8 bases and J by 1 base, with 7 bases between. CDR3 in DNA: TGTGCCAGCGGGAGAGGCACAGATACGCAGTATTTT. Translated: CASGRGTDTQYF.

V gene TRBV25-1 combines with J gene TRBJ2-2, with TRBD1 as a possible D gene (5 bases). The germline V gene has CDR1 MGHDK and CDR2 SYGVNS. The germline V and J ends were trimmed by 3 bases and 4 bases, with 9 bases remaining between them. The CDR3 runs 14 residues. CDR3 in amino acids: CASSDRAFTGELFF. In DNA, the CDR3 is TGTGCCAGCAGTGACAGGGCCTTCACCGGGGAGCTGTTTTTT.

This clone appeared a few times. The CDR3, as DNA: TGTGCCAGTAGTATGGTCGGCAGGGTTAACACTGAAGCTTTCTTT. This translates into CASSMVGRVNTEAFF. The chain links TRBV19 to TRBJ1-1; perhaps TRBD1 as D (5 bases). From germline, CDR1 is LNHDA and CDR2 SQIVND (reference sequence). V shed 3 bases and J shed 2 bases, with 13 bases lying between them. CDR3 length: 15 amino acids.

A single count supports this clone. This sequence joins TRBV7-9 and TRBJ2-1; TRBD2 is a possible D gene (7 bases). CDR3 length equals 12 residues. Trimming left V 8 bases short and J 10 bases short, with 15 bases between. Germline V gene lookup returns CDR1 SEHNR and CDR2 FQNEAQ (reference sequence). As DNA, the CDR3 is TGTGCCAGCCTCGACAGGCGGGGGGAGCAGTTCTTC. This gives the protein CASLDRRGEQFF.

CDR3 sequence reads: CASSLSSGSQETQYF. The CDR3 nucleotides read TGCGCCAGCAGCTTGTCTAGCGGGAGCCAAGAGACCCAGTACTTC. The rearrangement links TRBV5-1 to TRBJ2-5, with 10 bases lining up with TRBD2. The CDR3 has 15 amino acids. V lost 1 base and J lost 1; bases outside the gene matches: 1. Germline assignment: CDR1 SGHRS and CDR2 YFSETQ.

The V gene is TRBV7-3, the J gene TRBJ2-3; D is unresolved. This CDR3 comprises 15 residues. V was cut by 1 base and J by 1 base, with 9 bases left in between. CDR1 is SGHTA, CDR2 FQGTGA, per germline. The CDR3 is CASSLISSGTDTQYF. Here the CDR3 DNA reads TGTGCCAGCAGCTTAATATCGTCGGGCACAGATACGCAGTATTTT.

The table lists this clone with a count of one. The chain's CDR3 is CSVLRGNEQYF. The CDR3 DNA reads TGCAGCGTTCTCAGGGGCAACGAGCAGTACTTC. V gene TRBV29-1 combines with J gene TRBJ2-7, with a tentative D call TRBD1 (6 bases). Trimming removed 5 bases from V and 5 bases from J, with 10 bases in between. The CDR3 spans 11 residues. From germline, CDR1 is SQVTM and CDR2 ANQGSEA.

This chain links TRBV28 with TRBJ1-1; 8 nucleotides line up with TRBD1. Germline V lookup: CDR1 MDHEN, CDR2 SYDVKM. V was clipped by 10 bases and J by 6 bases; unmatched bases: 10. This CDR3 spans 13 amino acids. For the CDR3, the DNA is TGTGCCACCCGGGGCGGACAGGGCCCTGAAGCTTTCTTT. Protein: CATRGGQGPEAFF. The complete variable domain, with remaining parts taken from reference TRBV28 and TRBJ1-1, reads DVKVTQSSRYLVKRTGEKVFLECVQDMDHENMFWYRQDPGLGLRLIYFSYDVKMKEKGDIPEGYSVSREKKERFSLILESASTNQTSMYLCATRGGQGPEAFFGQGTRLTVV.